The sequence of this T cell receptor (beta chain) was determined in a study of CDR3 diversity in severe acne. The CDR3 loop spans 14 amino acids. Germline V CDR1 and CDR2: SNHLY, FYNNEI. Trimming shortened V by 3 bases and J by 5 bases, and 13 bases separated the two germline ends. TCRdb reprocessed the PCR reads via MiXCR and lists one record per CDR3 protein. Of roughly 81,000 distinct CDR3 sequences detected, roughly half appear once; the ten largest clones hold about 9.5%. This receptor was obtained from a male donor in good health, serving as a control. Material for sequencing was blood. The chain employs TRBV2 and TRBJ1-1; D gene unclear. CDR3 nucleotide sequence: TGTGCCAGCAGTGACGACCGAAGGAATACTGAAGCTTTCTTT. It encodes CASSDDRRNTEAFF. Using reference TRBV2 and TRBJ1-1 for the parts outside the CDR3, the full variable domain is EPEVTQTPSHQVTQMGQEVILRCVPISNHLYFYWYRQILGQKVEFLVSFYNNEISEKSEIFDDQFSVERPDGSNFTLKIRSTKLEDSAMYFCASSDDRRNTEAFFGQGTRLTVV.